A selection of T cell receptor beta chains follows, all from one sample in a study of blood T cell repertoires in COVID-19. Only in-frame clones appear in the TCRdb table, and some are missing; sequencing was by immunoSEQ multiplex PCR. The sample lists around 260,000 clones, around 87% seen once, with about 1.6% in the top ten. The specimen sequenced was peripheral blood. The receptors were gathered from a woman aged 40 to 55 who had recovered from COVID-19. Each CDR3 is given with its conserved first and last residue. Fields, in order: J gene, clone size, D gene, V gene, CDR3 protein, CDR3 DNA. A D gene is named only where the DNA matches it firmly. Clone size, where shown, is once, few, many, or a class for clones that have expanded.

>TRBJ2-7|.|TRBD1|TRBV4-3
CASSRRAGGSYEQYF
TGCGCCAGCAGCCGCCGGGCAGGGGGCTCCTACGAGCAGTACTTC
>TRBJ1-6|few|.|TRBV19
CASSITSSYNSPLHF
TGTGCCAGTAGTATCACGAGCTCCTATAATTCACCCCTCCACTTT
>TRBJ1-1|.|TRBD1|TRBV18
CASSRQGAQSGTEAFF
TGTGCCAGCTCACGCCAGGGGGCCCAGTCGGGGACTGAAGCTTTCTTT
>TRBJ2-7|.|.|TRBV3-1/TRBV3-2
CASSLDYDYEQYF
TGTGCCAGCAGCTTGGACTATGACTACGAGCAGTACTTC
>TRBJ1-4|.|.|TRBV27
CASSTSGEGTNEKLFF
TGTGCCAGCAGCACCTCCGGGGAGGGAACTAATGAAAAACTGTTTTTT
>TRBJ2-1|.|TRBD1|TRBV10-2
CASSESTTGYYNEQFF
TGCGCCAGCAGTGAGTCGACGACAGGGTACTACAATGAGCAGTTCTTC
>TRBJ1-4|.|TRBD1|TRBV9
CASSLRGTGGNEKLFF
TGTGCCAGCAGCCTCAGGGGGACAGGGGGCAATGAAAAACTGTTTTTT
>TRBJ1-2|.|.|TRBV10-3
CAIKAAARGYTF
TGTGCCATCAAAGCGGCCGCGCGGGGCTACACCTTC
>TRBJ1-4|.|.|TRBV9
CASSVDSATNEKLFF
TGTGCCAGCAGCGTAGATTCCGCAACTAATGAAAAACTGTTTTTT
>TRBJ2-6|.|.|TRBV4-3
CASSQDVRANVLTF
TGCGCCAGCAGCCAAGACGTCCGGGCCAACGTCCTGACTTTC
>TRBJ2-3|.|TRBD2|TRBV27
CASSWEGPRTDTQYF
TGTGCCAGCAGTTGGGAGGGGCCACGCACAGATACGCAGTATTTT
>TRBJ1-1|.|.|TRBV15
CATSPITLLNTEAFF
TGTGCCACCAGCCCAATTACCCTACTGAACACTGAAGCTTTCTTT
>TRBJ1-1|.|.|TRBV7-9
CASSPAGANPTEAFF
TGTGCCAGCAGCCCCGCTGGGGCTAACCCCACTGAAGCTTTCTTT
>TRBJ1-2|few|TRBD1|TRBV7-9
CASSMTGGAGGYTF
TGTGCCAGCAGCATGACAGGGGGGGCAGGTGGCTACACCTTC
>TRBJ2-1|.|.|TRBV18
CASSRSMTGLNNEQFF
TGTGCCAGCTCACGATCGATGACAGGCTTAAACAATGAGCAGTTCTTC
>TRBJ1-1|.|.|TRBV10-2
CASRGGTGNTEAFF
TGCGCCAGCAGAGGCGGTACGGGGAACACTGAAGCTTTCTTT
>TRBJ2-1|.|TRBD2|TRBV7-8
CASSLASGDYNEQFF
TGTGCCAGCAGCTTAGCTAGCGGGGACTACAATGAGCAGTTCTTC
>TRBJ1-5|.|.|TRBV10-3
CAIRADSVSQPQHF
TGTGCCATCAGGGCCGACAGCGTTAGTCAGCCCCAGCATTTT
>TRBJ2-1|.|.|TRBV7-9
CASSSPQGWSYNEQFF
TGTGCCAGCAGCTCCCCTCAGGGGTGGTCCTACAATGAGCAGTTCTTC
>TRBJ1-2|.|.|TRBV5-1
CASSLEGADGYTF
TGCGCCAGCAGCTTGGAAGGGGCGGATGGCTACACCTTC
>TRBJ1-2|.|TRBD1|TRBV12-3/TRBV12-4
CASSPGQGSGYTF
TGTGCCAGCAGCCCGGGACAGGGGAGCGGCTACACCTTC
>TRBJ2-1|.|TRBD2|TRBV6-5
CASSGLAGYNEQFF
TGTGCCAGCAGCGGACTAGCGGGCTACAATGAGCAGTTCTTC
>TRBJ2-1|.|.|TRBV24-1
CATSDGAGNEQFF
TGTGCCACCAGTGATGGGGCTGGAAATGAGCAGTTCTTC
>TRBJ1-4|.|.|TRBV7-9
CASSPPLPGGGEKLFF
TGTGCCAGCAGCCCACCCCTGCCGGGAGGGGGTGAAAAACTGTTTTTT
>TRBJ2-7|.|TRBD1|TRBV6-5
CATARTGSYEQYF
TGTGCCACAGCTCGGACAGGCTCCTACGAGCAGTACTTC
>TRBJ2-5|once|.|TRBV15
CATSRVGGETQYF
TGTGCCACCAGCAGAGTCGGTGGAGAGACCCAGTACTTC
>TRBJ2-1|.|TRBD2|TRBV12-5
CASGLGEAGGDNEQFF
TGTGCTAGTGGTTTGGGGGAAGCGGGGGGCGACAATGAGCAGTTCTTC
>TRBJ2-1|once|TRBD1|TRBV30
CAWSVLRDRGGRNEQFF
TGTGCCTGGAGTGTCCTCCGGGACAGGGGTGGTCGCAATGAGCAGTTCTTC
>TRBJ1-5|.|TRBD1|TRBV19
CASSRDRGNQPQHF
TGTGCCAGTAGCCGGGACAGGGGCAATCAGCCCCAGCATTTT
>TRBJ1-2|.|TRBD1|TRBV5-8
CASRRLLGGGYTF
TGTGCCAGCAGACGATTACTAGGGGGCGGCTACACCTTC
>TRBJ2-5|.|TRBD2|TRBV4-3
CASSPRTSGGIQETQYF
TGCGCCAGCAGCCCGCGGACTAGCGGGGGAATACAAGAGACCCAGTACTTC
>TRBJ1-5|.|TRBD1|TRBV5-1
CASSFGQGANQPQHF
TGCGCCAGCAGCTTCGGACAGGGGGCAAATCAGCCCCAGCATTTT
>TRBJ2-3|.|.|TRBV18
CASSPTQHGIGDTQYF
TGTGCCAGCTCACCTACACAACACGGGATTGGGGATACGCAGTATTTT
>TRBJ2-6|once|.|TRBV6-5
CASSLEASGANVLTF
TGTGCCAGCAGTCTCGAAGCCTCTGGGGCCAACGTCCTGACTTTC
>TRBJ1-6|.|.|TRBV7-2
CASSPQLGTYNSPLHF
TGTGCCAGCAGCCCTCAACTCGGGACATATAATTCACCCCTCCACTTT
>TRBJ1-6|.|TRBD1|TRBV7-9
CASSPRQGGDNSPLHF
TGTGCCAGCAGCCCTCGACAGGGGGGTGACAATTCACCCCTCCACTTT
>TRBJ2-1|.|TRBD2|TRBV7-2
CASSPSGGFYNEQFF
TGTGCCAGCAGTCCAAGCGGGGGTTTTTACAATGAGCAGTTCTTC